This T cell receptor beta chain comes out of a study of T cells in localized non-small cell lung cancer. Remarks on this clone: What it recognizes is unknown.

Study findings and constraints: A median of roughly 55 of the top 100 tumor clones appeared in adjacent lung, which was paired and uninvolved. Higher T cell density in the blood was associated with longer overall survival, whereas higher adjacent-lung clonality associated with shorter survival. Only one tumor region was sequenced, so heterogeneity remains possible.

Generated by immunoSEQ multiplex PCR, the TCRdb table keeps only in-frame clones and is missing some. The sample includes under 35,000 clones, about 92% of them seen just once. CDR3 length: 15 amino acids. Looked up from germline, CDR1 is SGHNT and CDR2 is YYREEE (reference sequence). Unmatched junction bases numbered 5, after V lost 0 bases and J lost 6 bases. The sequence was collected from a woman aged 40 to 75 with stage III lung adenocarcinoma. The J gene is TRBJ2-3, the V gene TRBV5-4, with 9 bases that match TRBD2. Sequences were derived from peripheral blood mononuclear cells, sampled before any cancer treatment. The CDR3 sequence is CASSLVAGGEDTQYF. The CDR3 DNA is TGTGCCAGCAGCTTGGTGGCGGGAGGGGAGGATACGCAGTATTTT.